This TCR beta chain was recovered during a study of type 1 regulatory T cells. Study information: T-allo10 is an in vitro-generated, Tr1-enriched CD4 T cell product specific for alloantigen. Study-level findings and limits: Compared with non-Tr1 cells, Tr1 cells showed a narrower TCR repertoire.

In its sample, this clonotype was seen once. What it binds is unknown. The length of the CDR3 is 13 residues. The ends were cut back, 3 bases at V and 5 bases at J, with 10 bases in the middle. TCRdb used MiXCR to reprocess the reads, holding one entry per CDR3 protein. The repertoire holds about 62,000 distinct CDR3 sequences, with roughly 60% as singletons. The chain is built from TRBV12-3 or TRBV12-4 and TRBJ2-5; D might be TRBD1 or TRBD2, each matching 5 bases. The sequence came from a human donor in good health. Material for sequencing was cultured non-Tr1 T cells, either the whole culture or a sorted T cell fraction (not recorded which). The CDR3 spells CASSLERDETQYF. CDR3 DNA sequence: TGTGCCAGCAGTTTGGAAAGGGACGAGACCCAGTACTTC.